Listed below are T cell receptor beta chains from one sample, sequenced in a study of blood T cell repertoires in COVID-19. The assay was immunoSEQ multiplex PCR, and TCRdb's table has in-frame clones only and misses some. The sample has 150,000 to 200,000 clones; less than 85% are singletons. The specimen sequenced was PBMCs or T cells enriched from blood (not recorded which). Receptors were obtained from a man between 45 and 60 years old who had recovered from COVID-19. CDR3s include the opening cysteine and the closing phenylalanine or tryptophan. D genes are given only for firm matches. Some rows have no size entry. The others give once, few or many, or a class for an expanded clone.

j_call	v_call	d_call	clone_size	cdr3_aa	cdr3_nt
TRBJ2-2	TRBV5-4	TRBD2	-	CASSWIAGGPFVTGELFF	TGTGCCAGCAGCTGGATAGCGGGGGGGCCGTTTGTAACCGGGGAGCTGTTTTTT
TRBJ2-7	TRBV19	-	-	CASKKDSSSYEQYF	TGTGCCAGTAAAAAGGACTCTAGTTCCTACGAGCAGTACTTC
TRBJ2-2	TRBV19	-	-	CASSPPWTRAGAGELFF	TGTGCCAGTAGTCCTCCTTGGACACGGGCCGGCGCCGGGGAGCTGTTTTTT
TRBJ2-7	TRBV19	-	-	CASSIQRRGSYEQYF	TGTGCCAGTAGTATTCAGAGACGGGGGAGCTACGAGCAGTACTTC
TRBJ1-2	TRBV5-1	TRBD1	-	CASSAGTANEGYGYTF	TGCGCCAGCAGCGCCGGGACAGCCAATGAAGGCTATGGCTACACCTTC
TRBJ2-5	TRBV14	TRBD1	once	CASSQRGGTKTQYF	TGTGCCAGCAGTCAGCGAGGGGGCACGAAGACCCAGTACTTC
TRBJ2-2	TRBV24-1	-	-	CATSKRRTELTGELFF	TGTGCCACCAGTAAACGGAGGACAGAGCTCACCGGGGAGCTGTTTTTT
TRBJ2-1	TRBV9	TRBD1	-	CASSKTGVNEQFF	TGTGCCAGCAGCAAGACAGGGGTCAATGAGCAGTTCTTC
TRBJ1-3	TRBV18	-	once	CATKTQHSGNTIYF	TGTGCCACTAAAACACAGCACTCTGGAAACACCATATATTTT
TRBJ1-2	TRBV10-3	-	-	CAISDGHGYTF	TGTGCCATCAGTGATGGGCATGGCTACACCTTC
TRBJ1-3	TRBV5-1	-	few	CASSPQGLVSGNTIYF	TGCGCCAGCAGCCCCCAGGGGCTGGTCTCTGGAAACACCATATATTTT
TRBJ1-3	TRBV9	-	-	CASSASDYSSGNTIYF	TGTGCCAGCAGCGCTTCCGACTATAGCTCTGGAAACACCATATATTTT
TRBJ1-5	TRBV3-1/TRBV3-2	-	-	CASSPRAGHQPQHF	TGTGCCAGCAGCCCTCGGGCGGGGCATCAGCCCCAGCATTTT
TRBJ1-3	TRBV4-3	-	-	CASSHAGMDGNTIYF	TGCGCCAGCAGCCACGCAGGGATGGATGGAAACACCATATATTTT
TRBJ1-2	TRBV3-1/TRBV3-2	TRBD1	few	CASSQEGRRQGYGYTF	TGTGCCAGCAGCCAGGAGGGTCGCCGACAGGGCTATGGCTACACCTTC
TRBJ1-3	TRBV10-3	-	once	CAAGNVDAGNTIYF	TGTGCCGCGGGGAACGTGGATGCCGGAAACACCATATATTTT